The 14 T cell receptor beta chains below all came from one sample that was sequenced in a study of blood T cell repertoires in COVID-19 (dated by TCRdb to about 2020). Library preparation was by the immunoSEQ multiplex PCR assay. Not all clones reach the TCRdb copy of this immuneACCESS table, which keeps in-frame sequences only. Checked studies attribute under half of the gap to unresolved V genes and leave the rest unexplained. This sample is represented by 250,000 to 350,000 clones; about 85% of them were singletons. 0.85% to 0.9% of the sample comes from the top ten. Sequencing used peripheral blood. The receptors shown here come from a human donor with COVID-19, enrolled during active disease. The donor label of this sample is uncertain.

This chain links TRBV28 with TRBJ1-1, with D possibly being TRBD1 (5 bases). Germline V gene sequence: CDR1 MDHEN, CDR2 SYDVKM. Trimming removed 5 bases at V and 13 bases at J, with 17 bases between. The CDR3 has 12 amino acids. The DNA of the CDR3 is TGTGCCAGCAGTCCGTCAACTCCAACAGGTTTCTTT. Encoded protein: CASSPSTPTGFF.

The chain recombines TRBV7-2 with TRBJ1-1, with D perhaps TRBD1 (5 bases). The V and J ends lost 1 base and 0 bases respectively, with 9 bases between them. The germline gives CDR1 SGHTA, CDR2 FQGNSA. The CDR3 has 15 residues. CDR3 residues: CASSLVGGVNTEAFF. CDR3 nucleotides: TGTGCCAGCAGCTTAGTGGGGGGGGTGAACACTGAAGCTTTCTTT.

This rearrangement joins TRBV6-6 to TRBJ1-5; the D is unclear. The CDR3 runs 13 residues. Trimming cost V 2 bases and J 5 bases, with 7 bases left between them. The germline CDR1 and CDR2 sequences are MNHNY and SVGAGI (reference sequence). As DNA, the CDR3 is TGTGCCAGCAGTTACAATCCCGATCAGCCCCAGCATTTT. This translates into CASSYNPDQPQHF.

V and J are TRBV19 and TRBJ1-2; possible D gene TRBD1, 5 bases. Per the germline V gene, CDR1 is LNHDA and CDR2 is SQIVND (reference sequence). Trimming cost V 5 bases and J 1 base, with 17 bases left between them. CDR3 length: 16 amino acids. CDR3 amino acids: CASSDSLSGGNYGYTF. Here the CDR3 DNA reads TGTGCCAGTAGTGATTCTCTGTCCGGGGGTAACTATGGCTACACCTTC. Looking up the rest from reference TRBV19 and TRBJ1-2 gives the full variable domain: DGGITQSPKYLFRKEGQNVTLSCEQNLNHDAMYWYRQDPGQGLRLIYYSQIVNDFQKGDIAEGYSVSREKKESFPLTVTSAQKNPTAFYLCASSDSLSGGNYGYTFGSGTRLTVV.

The chain has TRBV19 and TRBJ1-1; 8 nucleotides match TRBD1. The CDR3 totals 14 residues. V shed 7 bases, J shed 5 bases, and the junction held 9 bases outside the gene matches. CDR1 is LNHDA, CDR2 SQIVND, per germline (reference sequence). CDR3 nucleotide sequence: TGTGCCAGTACCGAAGGACAGGGTGGAACTGAAGCTTTCTTT. Protein: CASTEGQGGTEAFF.

The chain couples TRBV7-2 to TRBJ2-1; 14 nucleotides agree with TRBD2. The CDR3 contains 16 residues. Trimming cost V 3 bases and J 7 bases; bases outside gene matches: 5. CDR1 and CDR2 (germline): SGHTA, FQGNSA. This CDR3 is CASSFSTSGRGNEQFF. In DNA, the CDR3 is TGTGCCAGCAGCTTCTCGACTAGCGGGAGGGGGAATGAGCAGTTCTTC.

As regards this clone: At one end, the junction sequence differs from germline, possibly due to a read error. V usage is TRBV7-7 and J usage is TRBJ2-1, with D tentatively TRBD2 (5 bases). The CDR3 sequence is 14 residues long. Germline CDR1 and CDR2: SSHAT and FNYEAQ (reference sequence). The CDR3 nucleotides are TGTGCTAGCAGTCCCGGGAACTCCTACAATGAGCAGTTCTTC. Protein sequence: CASSPGNSYNEQFF.

This chain connects TRBV5-4 to TRBJ1-6, with D unclear. In germline, CDR1 is SGHNT, CDR2 YYREEE (reference sequence). CDR3 length: 14 residues. With 0 bases removed from V and 7 bases from J, the gap between germline ends came to 8 bases. CDR3 DNA: TGTGCCAGCAGCTTGGACAGCTGGAATTCACCCCTCCACTTT. Translated: CASSLDSWNSPLHF. Filled out from reference TRBV5-4 and TRBJ1-6, the complete variable domain reads ETGVTQSPTHLIKTRGQQVTLRCSSQSGHNTVSWYQQALGQGPQFIFQYYREEENGRGNFPPRFSGLQFPNYSSELNVNALELDDSALYLCASSLDSWNSPLHFGNGTRLTVT.

The chain is built from TRBV2 and TRBJ2-7; 9 nucleotides match TRBD1. V lost 7 bases and J lost 5; bases outside the gene matches: 12. Germline V gene lookup returns CDR1 SNHLY and CDR2 FYNNEI. The CDR3 length is 15 residues. DNA of the CDR3: TGTGCCAGCAAGGCCTACACAGGGGGCATGGACGAGCAGTACTTC. The encoded protein is CASKAYTGGMDEQYF.

The rearrangement joins TRBV11-3 to TRBJ2-2; 12 bases line up with TRBD2. The CDR3 has 15 amino acids. Trimming at V came to 5 bases and at J to 5 bases, leaving 3 bases not matched to a gene. Germline CDR1 SGHNT, CDR2 YENEEA. This CDR3 reads CASSPLAGGTGELFF. The CDR3 DNA is TGTGCCAGCAGCCCTCTAGCGGGGGGGACCGGGGAGCTGTTTTTT.

The chain is built from TRBV11-2 and TRBJ1-2, with D unclear. CDR3 size: 15 residues. V dropped 2 bases and J dropped 11 bases, with 21 bases sitting between them. In germline, CDR1 is SGHAT, CDR2 FQNNGV. Here the CDR3 reads CASSLLVGSGGVYTF. The CDR3 nucleotides are TGTGCCAGCAGCTTATTGGTGGGCAGCGGCGGTGTGTACACCTTC.

DNA for the CDR3: TGTGCCAGCAGCTTCACAGGGGAAGAGACCCAGTACTTC. Translating it yields CASSFTGEETQYF. The genes are TRBV5-4 and TRBJ2-5; 7 nucleotides align to TRBD1. This CDR3 has 13 residues. Unmatched junction bases numbered 1, after V lost 2 bases and J lost 3 bases. CDR1 is SGHNT and CDR2 is YYREEE in the germline V gene (reference sequence). The variable domain in full, completed from reference TRBV5-4 and TRBJ2-5, reads ETGVTQSPTHLIKTRGQQVTLRCSSQSGHNTVSWYQQALGQGPQFIFQYYREEENGRGNFPPRFSGLQFPNYSSELNVNALELDDSALYLCASSFTGEETQYFGPGTRLLVL.

This clone was seen a single time. The chain recombines TRBV19 with TRBJ1-5, with D unclear. The CDR3 spans 13 residues. Germline CDR1 and CDR2: LNHDA and SQIVND (reference sequence). V was trimmed by 3 bases and J by 3 bases, leaving 6 bases between them. CDR3 DNA sequence: TGTGCCAGTAGTATTAGCAACAATCAGCCCCAGCATTTT. This codes for CASSISNNQPQHF.

The chain recombines TRBV7-9 with TRBJ2-3; no reliable D call. V was clipped by 5 bases and J by 0 bases, with 18 bases between them. There are 17 residues in the CDR3. Germline CDR1 SEHNR, CDR2 FQNEAQ (reference sequence). The CDR3 protein is CASSRGDVPRSTDTQYF. CDR3 coding DNA: TGTGCCAGCAGCCGCGGTGACGTCCCTCGTAGCACAGATACGCAGTATTTT.